The 9 T cell receptor beta chains given below trace back to one sample, sequenced in a study of T cells after yellow fever vaccination. TCRdb re-analysed the 5' RACE reads in MiXCR, keeping a single row per CDR3 protein. The sample includes under 600,000 distinct CDR3 sequences, 21% of them seen just once. The sample was PBMCs, taken about 21 days after the first yellow fever vaccination. The receptors stem from a man younger than 35 who received the YFV17D yellow fever vaccine.

The rearrangement links TRBV2 to TRBJ2-3; D unclear. The CDR3 consists of 12 residues. Germline loops: CDR1 SNHLY, CDR2 FYNNEI. V lost 2 bases to trimming and J lost 5 bases, with 5 bases between them. CDR3 amino acids: CASSETVDTQYF. CDR3 nucleotides: TGTGCCAGCAGTGAAACCGTAGATACGCAGTATTTT.

The J gene is TRBJ2-3, the V gene TRBV2; D remains unclear. Between the trimmed V and J ends, which lost 5 bases and 1 base, there was a span of 16 bases. This CDR3 contains 16 residues. Germline CDR1 is SNHLY and CDR2 is FYNNEI. CDR3: CASSYTPSPGTDTQYF. CDR3 DNA sequence: TGTGCCAGCAGTTACACGCCCAGTCCTGGCACAGATACGCAGTATTTT.

This clonotype has just a few counts. The chain links TRBV7-8 to TRBJ2-5; D is uncertain. This CDR3 comprises 14 residues. V was shortened by 4 bases and J by 5 bases, with 14 bases between the two germline ends. Per germline, CDR1 SGHVS and CDR2 FQNEAQ. CDR3 amino acids: CASSWVELGETQYF. For the CDR3, the DNA is TGTGCCAGCAGCTGGGTCGAGCTCGGGGAGACCCAGTACTTC.

This clonotype was seen a handful of times. The chain is built from TRBV5-1 and TRBJ2-1; TRBD2 agrees at 7 bases. This CDR3 is 16 amino acids long. V was clipped by 4 bases and J by 2 bases; unmatched bases: 9. From germline, CDR1 is SGHRS and CDR2 YFSETQ. DNA for the CDR3: TGCGCCAGCAGCGGGGGGGGGTCGGGTACCTACAATGAGCAGTTCTTC. It is translated as CASSGGGSGTYNEQFF.

This clonotype was seen only a few times. V is TRBV5-1 and J is TRBJ1-2; tentative D call: TRBD1 (5 bases). CDR3 length: 15 residues. CDR1 is SGHRS and CDR2 is YFSETQ in the germline V gene. With 4 bases removed from V and 2 bases from J, the gap between germline ends came to 15 bases. The CDR3 coding sequence is TGCGCCAGCAGCGAACCGGGACCGCGAAACTATGGCTACACCTTC. It encodes CASSEPGPRNYGYTF.

The chain employs TRBV7-2 and TRBJ1-2, with 8 bases identical to TRBD1. The CDR3 loop spans 14 amino acids. Germline CDR1 and CDR2: SGHTA and FQGNSA. V lost 5 bases, J lost 4 bases, and 6 bases stayed unmatched. The CDR3, as DNA: TGTGCCAGCAGCCCGGGACAGGCCTTCTATGGCTACACCTTC. Translated, it gives CASSPGQAFYGYTF. The variable domain in full, completed from reference TRBV7-2 and TRBJ1-2, reads GAGVSQSPSNKVTEKGKDVELRCDPISGHTALYWYRQSLGQGLEFLIYFQGNSAPDKSGLPSDRFSAERTGGSVSTLTIQRTQQEDSAVYLCASSPGQAFYGYTFGSGTRLTVV.

J is TRBJ2-7 and V is TRBV11-2; D call uncertain. The ends were cut back, 5 bases at V and 1 base at J, with 15 bases in the middle. This CDR3 region has 15 residues. Germline CDR1 and CDR2: SGHAT and FQNNGV. The CDR3 DNA follows: TGTGCCAGCAGCACCCCATTGGGCCGTTCCTACGAGCAGTACTTC. Translated, it gives CASSTPLGRSYEQYF. Full variable domain (missing parts from reference TRBV11-2 and TRBJ2-7): EAGVAQSPRYKIIEKRQSVAFWCNPISGHATLYWYQQILGQGPKLLIQFQNNGVVDDSQLPKDRFSAERLKGVDSTLKIQPAKLEDSAVYLCASSTPLGRSYEQYFGPGTRLTVT.

This clonotype turned up a few times. CDR3 residues: CASSFERSWETQYF. CDR3 sequence (DNA): TGTGCCAGCAGTTTTGAACGCAGCTGGGAGACCCAGTACTTC. The J gene is TRBJ2-5, the V gene TRBV12-3 or TRBV12-4; D is uncertain. There are 14 residues in the CDR3. V dropped 3 bases and J dropped 5 bases, with 13 bases sitting between them.

The V call is TRBV20-1, the J call TRBJ1-2; D is perhaps TRBD1 (6 bases). Germline V gene sequence: CDR1 DFQATT, CDR2 SNEGSKA (reference sequence). This CDR3 has 14 amino acids. Trimming took 0 bases from V and 6 from J, leaving 14 bases between them. The CDR3 sequence is CSARDFRGLDGYTF. DNA of the CDR3: TGCAGTGCTAGAGATTTCAGGGGCCTCGATGGCTACACCTTC.